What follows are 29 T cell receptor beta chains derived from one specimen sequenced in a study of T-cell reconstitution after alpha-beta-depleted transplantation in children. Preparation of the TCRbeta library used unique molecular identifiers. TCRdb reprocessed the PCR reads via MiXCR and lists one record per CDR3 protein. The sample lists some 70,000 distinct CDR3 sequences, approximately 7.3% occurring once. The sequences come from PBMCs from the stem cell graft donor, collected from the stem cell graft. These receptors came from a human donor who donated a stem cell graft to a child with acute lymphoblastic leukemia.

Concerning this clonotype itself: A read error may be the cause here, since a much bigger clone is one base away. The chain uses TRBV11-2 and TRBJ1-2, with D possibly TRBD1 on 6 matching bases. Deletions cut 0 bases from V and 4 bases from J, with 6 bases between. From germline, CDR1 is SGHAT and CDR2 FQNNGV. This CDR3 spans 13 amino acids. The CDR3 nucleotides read TGTGCCAGCAGCTTAGACAGGGGCTATGGCTACACCTTC. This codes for CASSLDRGYGYTF.

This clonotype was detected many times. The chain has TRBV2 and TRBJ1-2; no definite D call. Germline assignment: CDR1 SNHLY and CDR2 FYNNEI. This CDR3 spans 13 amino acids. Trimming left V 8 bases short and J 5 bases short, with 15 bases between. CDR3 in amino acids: CASEQEFGYGYTF. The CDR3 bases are TGTGCCAGCGAGCAAGAGTTCGGTTATGGCTACACCTTC.

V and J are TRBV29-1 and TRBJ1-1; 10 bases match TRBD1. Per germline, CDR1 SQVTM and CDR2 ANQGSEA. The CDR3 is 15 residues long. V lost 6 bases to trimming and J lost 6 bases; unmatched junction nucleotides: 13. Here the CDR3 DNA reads TGCAGCGTCCGACTAGACAGGGGGCGAGGGTCTGAAGCTTTCTTT. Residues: CSVRLDRGRGSEAFF.

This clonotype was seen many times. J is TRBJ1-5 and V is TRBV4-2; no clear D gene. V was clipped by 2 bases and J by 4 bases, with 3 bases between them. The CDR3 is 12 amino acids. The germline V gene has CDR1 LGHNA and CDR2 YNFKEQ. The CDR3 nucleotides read TGTGCCAGCAGCCAACAAAATCAGCCCCAGCATTTT. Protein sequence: CASSQQNQPQHF.

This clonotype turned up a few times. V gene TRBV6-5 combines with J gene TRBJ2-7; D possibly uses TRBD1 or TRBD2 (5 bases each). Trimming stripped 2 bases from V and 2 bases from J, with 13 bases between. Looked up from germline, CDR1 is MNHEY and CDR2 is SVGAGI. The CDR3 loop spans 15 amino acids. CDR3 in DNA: TGTGCCAGCAGTTACGAGGGACGGTCCACCTACGAGCAGTACTTC. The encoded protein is CASSYEGRSTYEQYF.

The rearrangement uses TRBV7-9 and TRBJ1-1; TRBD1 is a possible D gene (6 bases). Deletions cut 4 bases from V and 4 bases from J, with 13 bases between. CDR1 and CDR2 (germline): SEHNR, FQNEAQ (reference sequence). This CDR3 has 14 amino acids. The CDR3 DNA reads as TGTGCCAGCAGCTCCGAGGGGGTGGGCACTGAAGCTTTCTTT. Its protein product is CASSSEGVGTEAFF.

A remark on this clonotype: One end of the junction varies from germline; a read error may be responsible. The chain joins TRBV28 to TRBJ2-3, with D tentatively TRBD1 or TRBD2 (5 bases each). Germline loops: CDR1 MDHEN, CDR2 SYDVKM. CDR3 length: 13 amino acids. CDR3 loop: CASSLWRGDTQYF. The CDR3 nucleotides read TGTGCCAGCAGTTTATGGAGGGGAGATACTCAGTATTTT.

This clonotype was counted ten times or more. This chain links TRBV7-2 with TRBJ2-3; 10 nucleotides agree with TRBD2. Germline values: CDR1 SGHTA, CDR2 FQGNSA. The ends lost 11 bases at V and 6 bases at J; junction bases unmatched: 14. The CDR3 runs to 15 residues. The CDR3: CASSGSGGDLDTQYF. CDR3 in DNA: TGTGCCTCCTCAGGCAGCGGGGGGGACCTTGATACGCAGTATTTT.

This CDR3 reads CASSYYSGYEQYF. DNA for the CDR3: TGTGCCAGCAGTTACTACTCAGGGTACGAGCAGTACTTC. The rearrangement joins TRBV6-5 to TRBJ2-7; TRBD1 might be the D (5 bases). Germline V CDR1 and CDR2: MNHEY, SVGAGI. The CDR3 loop spans 13 amino acids. V shed 1 base and J shed 4 bases, with 8 bases lying between them.

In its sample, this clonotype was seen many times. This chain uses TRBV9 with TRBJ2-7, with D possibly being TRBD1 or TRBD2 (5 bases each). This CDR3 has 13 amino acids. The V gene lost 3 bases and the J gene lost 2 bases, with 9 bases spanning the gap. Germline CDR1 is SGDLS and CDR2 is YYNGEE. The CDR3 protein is CASSAGAPYEQYF. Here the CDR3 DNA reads TGTGCCAGCAGCGCCGGGGCCCCCTACGAGCAGTACTTC.

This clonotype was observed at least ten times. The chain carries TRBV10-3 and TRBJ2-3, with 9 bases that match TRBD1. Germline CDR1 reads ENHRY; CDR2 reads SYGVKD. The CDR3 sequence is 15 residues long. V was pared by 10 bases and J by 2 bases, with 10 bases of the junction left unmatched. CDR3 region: CATRGTGKATDTQYF. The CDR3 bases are TGTGCCACCAGGGGGACAGGGAAGGCCACAGATACGCAGTATTTT.

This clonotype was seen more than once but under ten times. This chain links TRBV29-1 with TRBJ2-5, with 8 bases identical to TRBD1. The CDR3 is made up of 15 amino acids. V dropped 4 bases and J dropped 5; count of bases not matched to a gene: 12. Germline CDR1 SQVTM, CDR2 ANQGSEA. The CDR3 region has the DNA TGCAGCGTTGTGGGGGTCAGGGGGCGTGCTGAGACCCAGTACTTC. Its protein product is CSVVGVRGRAETQYF.

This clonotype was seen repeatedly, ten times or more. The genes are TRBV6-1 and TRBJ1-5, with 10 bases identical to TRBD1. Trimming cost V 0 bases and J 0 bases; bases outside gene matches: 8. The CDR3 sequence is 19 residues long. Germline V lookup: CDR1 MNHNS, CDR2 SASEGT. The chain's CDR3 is CASSEAGGTGVNSNQPQHF. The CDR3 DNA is TGTGCCAGCAGTGAAGCCGGGGGGACAGGGGTAAATAGCAATCAGCCCCAGCATTTT.

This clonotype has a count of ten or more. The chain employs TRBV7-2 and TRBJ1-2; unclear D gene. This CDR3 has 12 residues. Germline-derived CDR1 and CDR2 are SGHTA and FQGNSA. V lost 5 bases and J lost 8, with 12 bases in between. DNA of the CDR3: TGTGCCAGCAGCGCCGTGTTAGGCGGCTACACCTTC. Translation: CASSAVLGGYTF.

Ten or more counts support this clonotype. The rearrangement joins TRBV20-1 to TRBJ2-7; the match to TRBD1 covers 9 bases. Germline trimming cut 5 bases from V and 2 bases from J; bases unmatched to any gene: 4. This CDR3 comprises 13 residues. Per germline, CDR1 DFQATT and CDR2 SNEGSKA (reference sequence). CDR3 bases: TGCAGTGCTCCACAGGGGGCCACCTACGAGCAGTACTTC. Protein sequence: CSAPQGATYEQYF.

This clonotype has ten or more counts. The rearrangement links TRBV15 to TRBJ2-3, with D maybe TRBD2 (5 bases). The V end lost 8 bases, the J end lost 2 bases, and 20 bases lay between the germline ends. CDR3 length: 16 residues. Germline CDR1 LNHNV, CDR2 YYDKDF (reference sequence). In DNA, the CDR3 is TGTGCCACCGCTCCTTCTTCCCGAGGGCCCACAGATACGCAGTATTTT. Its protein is CATAPSSRGPTDTQYF.

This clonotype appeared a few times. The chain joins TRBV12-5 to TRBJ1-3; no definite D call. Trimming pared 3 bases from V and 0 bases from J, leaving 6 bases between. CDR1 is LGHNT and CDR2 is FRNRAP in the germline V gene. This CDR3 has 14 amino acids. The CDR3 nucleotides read TGTGCTAGTGGTTTTGGGCACTCTGGAAACACCATATATTTT. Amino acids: CASGFGHSGNTIYF.

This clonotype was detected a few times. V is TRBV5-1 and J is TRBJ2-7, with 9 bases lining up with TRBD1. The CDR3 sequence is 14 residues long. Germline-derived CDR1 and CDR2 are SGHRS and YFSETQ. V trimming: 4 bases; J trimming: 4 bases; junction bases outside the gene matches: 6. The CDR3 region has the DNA TGCGCCAGCAGCATGTCGGGACAGGGTTACGAGCAGTACTTC. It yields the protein CASSMSGQGYEQYF.

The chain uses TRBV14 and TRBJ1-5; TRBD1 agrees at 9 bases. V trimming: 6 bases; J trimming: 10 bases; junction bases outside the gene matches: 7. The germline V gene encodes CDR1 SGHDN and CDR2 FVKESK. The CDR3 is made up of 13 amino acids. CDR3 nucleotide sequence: TGTGCCAGCAGTCGGGACAGGGATGGCCCCCAGCATTTT. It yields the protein CASSRDRDGPQHF.

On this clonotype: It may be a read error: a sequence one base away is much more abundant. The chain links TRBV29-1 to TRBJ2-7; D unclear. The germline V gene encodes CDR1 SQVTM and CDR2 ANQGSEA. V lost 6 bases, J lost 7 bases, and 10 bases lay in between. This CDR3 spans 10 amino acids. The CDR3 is CSVPTTEQYF. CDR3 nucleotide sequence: TGCAGCGTCCCGACCACTGAGCAGTACTTC.

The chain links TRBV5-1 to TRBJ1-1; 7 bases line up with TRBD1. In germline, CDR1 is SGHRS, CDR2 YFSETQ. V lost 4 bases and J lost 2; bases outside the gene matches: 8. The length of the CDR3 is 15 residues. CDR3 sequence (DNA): TGCGCCAGCAGCCTTACCGCAGGGGGTAACACTGAAGCTTTCTTT. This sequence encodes CASSLTAGGNTEAFF.

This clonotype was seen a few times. CDR3 residues: CSARDATGGNTEAFF. The DNA for the CDR3 is TGCAGTGCTAGAGACGCGACAGGGGGGAACACTGAAGCTTTCTTT. This chain uses TRBV20-1 with TRBJ1-1, with 9 nucleotides matching TRBD1. V shed 0 bases and J 1 base; nucleotides not matched to a gene: 3. The CDR3 is 15 amino acids. CDR1 DFQATT and CDR2 SNEGSKA come from the germline V gene (reference sequence).

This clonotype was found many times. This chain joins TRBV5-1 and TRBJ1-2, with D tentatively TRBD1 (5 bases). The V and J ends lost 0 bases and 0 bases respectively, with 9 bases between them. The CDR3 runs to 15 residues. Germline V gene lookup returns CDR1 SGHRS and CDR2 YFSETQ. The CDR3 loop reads CASSLEAGANYGYTF. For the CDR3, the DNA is TGCGCCAGCAGCTTGGAAGCGGGGGCTAACTATGGCTACACCTTC.

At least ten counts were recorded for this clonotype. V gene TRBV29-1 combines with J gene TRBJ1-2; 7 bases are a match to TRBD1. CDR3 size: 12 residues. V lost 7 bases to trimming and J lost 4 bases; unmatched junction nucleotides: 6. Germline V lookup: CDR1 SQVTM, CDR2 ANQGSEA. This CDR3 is CSGGGTVYGYTF. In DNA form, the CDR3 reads TGCAGCGGTGGCGGGACAGTCTATGGCTACACCTTC.

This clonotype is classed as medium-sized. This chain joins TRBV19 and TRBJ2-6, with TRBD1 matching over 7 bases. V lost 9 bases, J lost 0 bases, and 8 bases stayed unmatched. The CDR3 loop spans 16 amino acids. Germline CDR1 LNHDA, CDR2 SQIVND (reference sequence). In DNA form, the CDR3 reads TGTGCCAGCTCGATGACAGGGTCCTCTGGGGCCAACGTCCTGACTTTC. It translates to CASSMTGSSGANVLTF.

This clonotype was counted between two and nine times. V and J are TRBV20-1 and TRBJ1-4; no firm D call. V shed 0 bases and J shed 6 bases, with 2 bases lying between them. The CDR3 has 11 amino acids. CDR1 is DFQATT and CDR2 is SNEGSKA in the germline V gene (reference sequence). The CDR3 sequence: CSARDHEKLFF. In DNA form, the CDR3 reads TGCAGTGCTAGAGATCATGAAAAACTGTTTTTT.

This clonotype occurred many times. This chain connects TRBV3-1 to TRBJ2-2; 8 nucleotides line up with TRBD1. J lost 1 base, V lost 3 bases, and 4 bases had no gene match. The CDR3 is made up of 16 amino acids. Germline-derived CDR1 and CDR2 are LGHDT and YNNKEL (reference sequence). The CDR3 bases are TGTGCCAGCAGCCACCCTGGGACAGGGAACACCGGGGAGCTGTTTTTT. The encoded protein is CASSHPGTGNTGELFF.

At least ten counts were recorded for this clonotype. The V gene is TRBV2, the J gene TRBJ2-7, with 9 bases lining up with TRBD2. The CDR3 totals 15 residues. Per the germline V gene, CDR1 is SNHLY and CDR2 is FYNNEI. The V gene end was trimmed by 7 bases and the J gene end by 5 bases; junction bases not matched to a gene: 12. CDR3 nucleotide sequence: TGTGCCAGCAAAGAACTCCTAGCGGGACCAAACGAGCAGTACTTC. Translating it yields CASKELLAGPNEQYF.

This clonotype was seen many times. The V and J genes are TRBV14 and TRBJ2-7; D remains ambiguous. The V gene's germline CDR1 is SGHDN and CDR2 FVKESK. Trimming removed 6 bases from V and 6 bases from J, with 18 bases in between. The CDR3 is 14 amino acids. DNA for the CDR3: TGTGCCAGCAGTCCCCCTCGTCAAGGGTCCGAGCAGTACTTC. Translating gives CASSPPRQGSEQYF.